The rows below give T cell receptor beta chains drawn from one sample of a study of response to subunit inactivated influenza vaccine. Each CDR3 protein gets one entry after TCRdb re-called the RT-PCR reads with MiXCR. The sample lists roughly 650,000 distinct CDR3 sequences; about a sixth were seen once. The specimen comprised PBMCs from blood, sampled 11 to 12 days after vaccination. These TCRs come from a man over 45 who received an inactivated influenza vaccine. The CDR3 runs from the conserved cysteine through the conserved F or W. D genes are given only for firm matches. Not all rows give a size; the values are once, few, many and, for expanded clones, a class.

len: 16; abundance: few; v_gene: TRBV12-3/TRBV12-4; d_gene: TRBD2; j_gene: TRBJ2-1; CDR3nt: TGTGCCAGCAGTTTAGCCCTAGCGGGGTTCTACAATGAGCAGTTCTTC; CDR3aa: CASSLALAGFYNEQFF
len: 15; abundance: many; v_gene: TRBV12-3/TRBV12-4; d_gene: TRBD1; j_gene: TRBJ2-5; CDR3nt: TGTGCCAGCAGTTCCGGGACAGGGGGTCGGGAGACCCAGTACTTC; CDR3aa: CASSSGTGGRETQYF
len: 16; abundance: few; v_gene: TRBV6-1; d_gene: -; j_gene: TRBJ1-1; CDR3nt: TGTGCCAGCAGTCGCTTCGACCCGGGGATGAACACTGAAGCTTTCTTT; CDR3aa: CASSRFDPGMNTEAFF
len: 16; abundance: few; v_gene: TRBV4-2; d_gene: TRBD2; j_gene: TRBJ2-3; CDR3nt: TGTGCCAGCAGCCCCCCACCCGGGAGGGAGGAGGATACGCAGTATTTT; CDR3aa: CASSPPPGREEDTQYF
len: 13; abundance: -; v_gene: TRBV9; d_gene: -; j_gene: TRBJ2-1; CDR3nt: TGTGCCAGCAGCGTTGGTTCTAACAATGAGCAGTTCTTC; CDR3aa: CASSVGSNNEQFF
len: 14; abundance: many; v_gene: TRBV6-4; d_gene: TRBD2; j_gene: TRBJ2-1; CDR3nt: TGTGCCAGCAGCCCGGGACTAGGTTTTAATGAGCAGTTCTTC; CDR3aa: CASSPGLGFNEQFF
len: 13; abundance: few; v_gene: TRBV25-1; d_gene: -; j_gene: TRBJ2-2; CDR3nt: TGTGCCACGGGACCTACGAACACCGGGGAGCTGTTTTTT; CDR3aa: CATGPTNTGELFF
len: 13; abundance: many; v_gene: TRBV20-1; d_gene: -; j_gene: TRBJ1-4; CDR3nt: TGCAGTGCTAGAGCGCGGACGGCTGAAAAACTGTTTTTT; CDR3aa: CSARARTAEKLFF
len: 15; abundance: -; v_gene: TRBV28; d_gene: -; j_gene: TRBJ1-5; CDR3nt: TGTGCCAGCAGTAGAGACGGGGGGGGCAATCAGCCCCAGCATTTT; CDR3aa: CASSRDGGGNQPQHF
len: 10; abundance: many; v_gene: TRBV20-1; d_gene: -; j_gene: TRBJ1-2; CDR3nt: TGCAGTGCTAGAACGTATGGCTACACCTTC; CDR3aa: CSARTYGYTF
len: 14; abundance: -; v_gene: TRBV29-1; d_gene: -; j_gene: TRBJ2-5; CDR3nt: TGCAGCGAAGCGCGGGCCTCTAGGGCTGAGACCCAGTACTTC; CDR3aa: CSEARASRAETQYF
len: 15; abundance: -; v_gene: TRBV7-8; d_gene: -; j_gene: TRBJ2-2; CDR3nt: TGTGCCAGCAGCCTCCGGGACACCAACACCGGGGAGCTGTTTTTT; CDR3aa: CASSLRDTNTGELFF
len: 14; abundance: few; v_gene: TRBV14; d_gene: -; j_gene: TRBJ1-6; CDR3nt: TGTGCCAGCAGCCACCCAGGGGAGGGTTCACCCCTCCACTTT; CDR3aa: CASSHPGEGSPLHF
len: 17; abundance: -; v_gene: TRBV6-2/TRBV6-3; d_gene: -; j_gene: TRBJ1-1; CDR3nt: TGTGCCAGCAGTTACACCCTCCCAAGGACGGACAACACTGAAGCTTTCTTT; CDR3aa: CASSYTLPRTDNTEAFF
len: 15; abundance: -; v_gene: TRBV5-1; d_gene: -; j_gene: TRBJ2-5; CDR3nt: TGCGCCAGCAGCTCATCCGGGAGCAGGGTGGAGACCCAGTACTTC; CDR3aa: CASSSSGSRVETQYF
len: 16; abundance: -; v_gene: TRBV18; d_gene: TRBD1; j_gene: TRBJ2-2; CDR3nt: TGTGCCAGCTCACCGAGACAGGGGGCTTCAACCGGGGAGCTGTTTTTT; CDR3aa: CASSPRQGASTGELFF
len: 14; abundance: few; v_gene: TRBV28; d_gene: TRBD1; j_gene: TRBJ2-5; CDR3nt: TGTGCCAGCAGAACCGGGACAGACCAAGAGACCCAGTACTTC; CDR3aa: CASRTGTDQETQYF
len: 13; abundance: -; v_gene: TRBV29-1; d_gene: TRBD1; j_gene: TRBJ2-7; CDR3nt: TGCAGCGTGGACAGGGGGGAAGGCTACGAGCAGTACTTC; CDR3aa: CSVDRGEGYEQYF
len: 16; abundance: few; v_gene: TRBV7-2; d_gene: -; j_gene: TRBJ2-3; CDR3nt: TGTGCCAGCAGCTTAGCGTCGGGGTTAAGGGCAGATACGCAGTATTTT; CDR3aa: CASSLASGLRADTQYF
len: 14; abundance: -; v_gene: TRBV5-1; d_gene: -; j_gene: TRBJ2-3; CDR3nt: TGCGCCAGCAGCCAACAGGACAGCACAGATACGCAGTATTTT; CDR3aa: CASSQQDSTDTQYF
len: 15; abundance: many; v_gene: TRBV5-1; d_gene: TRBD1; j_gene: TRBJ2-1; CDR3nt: TGCGCCAGCAGCTTGGTCCCGGGACAGGGTTTGGTGCAGTTCTTC; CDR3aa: CASSLVPGQGLVQFF
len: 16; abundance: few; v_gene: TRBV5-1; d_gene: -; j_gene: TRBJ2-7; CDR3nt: TGCGCCAGCAGCTTCGGTCTTGGTAGTGGTTCCTACGAGCAGTACTTC; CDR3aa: CASSFGLGSGSYEQYF
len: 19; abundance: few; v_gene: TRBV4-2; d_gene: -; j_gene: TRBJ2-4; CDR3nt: TGTGCCAGCAGCCAAGAGTTCAGGGGTAGCGGCTGGCTCAAAAACATTCAGTACTTC; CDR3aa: CASSQEFRGSGWLKNIQYF
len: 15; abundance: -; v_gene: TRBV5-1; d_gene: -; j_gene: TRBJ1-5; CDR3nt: TGCGCCAGCAGCACCGGACTCGGGAACAATCAGCCCCAGCATTTT; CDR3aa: CASSTGLGNNQPQHF
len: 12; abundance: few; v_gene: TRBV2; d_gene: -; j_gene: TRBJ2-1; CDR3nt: TGTGCCGGAGCCGGGACGGGAAATGAGCAGTTCTTC; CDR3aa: CAGAGTGNEQFF
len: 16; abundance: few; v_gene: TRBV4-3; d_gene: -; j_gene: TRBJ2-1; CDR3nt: TGCGCCAGCAGCCAAGATGGCAGGGCGGGGTACAATGAGCAGTTCTTC; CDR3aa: CASSQDGRAGYNEQFF
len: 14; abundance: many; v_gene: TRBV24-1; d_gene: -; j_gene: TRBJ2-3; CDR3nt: TGTGCCACCAGCGGACATCGAACCACAGATACGCAGTATTTT; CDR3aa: CATSGHRTTDTQYF
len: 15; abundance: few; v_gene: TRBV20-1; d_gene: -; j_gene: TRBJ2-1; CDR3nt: TGCAGTGCTAGACCTGCGGCAGCCTCCTACAATGAGCAGTTCTTC; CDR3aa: CSARPAAASYNEQFF